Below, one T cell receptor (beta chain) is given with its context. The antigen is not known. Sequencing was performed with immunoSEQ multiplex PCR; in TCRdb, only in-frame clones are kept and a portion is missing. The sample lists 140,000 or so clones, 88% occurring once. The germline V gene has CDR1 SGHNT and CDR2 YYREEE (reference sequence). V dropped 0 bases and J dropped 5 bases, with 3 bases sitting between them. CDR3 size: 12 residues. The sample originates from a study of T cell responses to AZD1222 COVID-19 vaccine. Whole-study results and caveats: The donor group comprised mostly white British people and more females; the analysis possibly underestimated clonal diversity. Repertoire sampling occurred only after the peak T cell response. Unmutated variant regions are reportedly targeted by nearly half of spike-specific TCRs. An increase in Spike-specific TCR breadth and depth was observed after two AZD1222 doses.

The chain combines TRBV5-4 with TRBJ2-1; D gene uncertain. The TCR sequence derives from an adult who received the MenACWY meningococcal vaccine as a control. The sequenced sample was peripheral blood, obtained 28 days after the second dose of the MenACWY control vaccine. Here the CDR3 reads CASSLDHNEQFF. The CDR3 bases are TGTGCCAGCAGCTTGGACCACAATGAGCAGTTCTTC.